Shown below are 10 T cell receptor beta chains from a single sample sequenced in a study of cytomegalovirus exposure and HLA in healthy donors. Use of 60 Vbeta and 13 Jbeta primers characterized the PCR. Measured with immunoSEQ multiplex PCR; TCRdb has only the in-frame clones, and not every one. The table includes roughly 150,000 clones, about 88% detected once. Source material: PBMCs. Every receptor here comes from a woman younger than 30 in good health and CMV-seronegative.

This clone came up once. This chain joins TRBV5-1 and TRBJ2-1, with 11 bases aligning to TRBD2. V shed 4 bases and J 8 bases; nucleotides not matched to a gene: 14. The CDR3 totals 17 residues. CDR1 is SGHRS and CDR2 is YFSETQ in the germline V gene. The CDR3 DNA reads TGCGCCAGCAGCCCCGGGACTAGCGGTCCCTCAAGGGATGAGCAGTTCTTC. Translation gives CASSPGTSGPSRDEQFF.

This clone occurred a few times. The rearrangement uses TRBV27 and TRBJ1-6; D might be TRBD1 (5 bases). CDR3 size: 13 residues. Germline V gene lookup returns CDR1 MNHEY and CDR2 SMNVEV (reference sequence). V gave up 5 bases and J gave up 8 bases, with 10 bases separating them. The CDR3 is CASSRRVDSPLHF. For the CDR3, the DNA is TGTGCCAGCAGTCGCAGGGTGGATTCACCCCTCCACTTT.

This clone was recorded once. CDR3 region: CASSYPEREPYNEQFF. CDR3 coding DNA: TGTGCCAGCAGTTACCCTGAGCGGGAACCCTACAATGAGCAGTTCTTC. The chain couples TRBV6-6 to TRBJ2-1, with 7 bases identical to TRBD2. Germline V lookup: CDR1 MNHNY, CDR2 SVGAGI (reference sequence). V dropped 2 bases and J dropped 2; count of bases not matched to a gene: 6. This CDR3 region has 16 residues.

This chain joins TRBV28 and TRBJ1-4, with 8 bases identical to TRBD1. The length of the CDR3 is 18 residues. Trimming took 2 bases from V and 6 from J; bases not matched to a gene: 14. Per germline, CDR1 MDHEN and CDR2 SYDVKM. The CDR3 DNA sequence: TGTGCCAGCAGTTTAAGGACAGGGCGGCCTATAGGGCATGAAAAACTGTTTTTT. It translates to CASSLRTGRPIGHEKLFF.

In this sample, this clone turned up a few times. The chain couples TRBV4-3 to TRBJ1-1; D is unclear. Germline lookup yields CDR1 LGHNA and CDR2 YSLEER. The CDR3 covers 16 residues. Trimming shortened V by 0 bases and J by 2 bases, and 13 bases separated the two germline ends. CDR3 loop: CASSQDHRGENTEAFF. The CDR3 bases are TGCGCCAGCAGCCAAGATCACCGGGGAGAAAACACTGAAGCTTTCTTT.

The V gene is TRBV6-5, the J gene TRBJ1-4; the D is unclear. This CDR3 has 13 amino acids. Germline V gives CDR1 MNHEY, CDR2 SVGAGI. V lost 2 bases, J lost 7 bases, and 8 bases lay in between. The CDR3 nucleotides are TGTGCCAGCAGTTACACCGTCGGTGAAAAACTGTTTTTT. Its translation is CASSYTVGEKLFF.

To note about this clone: A read error may produce the germline difference seen at one junction end. The V and J genes are TRBV7-9 and TRBJ2-1; 8 nucleotides match TRBD2. Per germline, CDR1 SEHNR and CDR2 FQNEAQ (reference sequence). CDR3 size: 16 residues. The CDR3 DNA follows: TGTTCCAGCAGCTTATTCGAGTACCAGCGGGGGAATGAGCAGTTCTTC. This codes for CSSSLFEYQRGNEQFF.

The count of this clone is one. This sequence joins TRBV28 and TRBJ2-7; TRBD2 agrees at 9 bases. The CDR3 has 14 amino acids. The V and J ends lost 3 bases and 7 bases, in that order; junction bases with no gene match: 7. Germline lookup yields CDR1 MDHEN and CDR2 SYDVKM. DNA of the CDR3: TGTGCCAGCAGTTTTTCTAGCGGGACGGGGGAGCAGTACTTC. It translates to CASSFSSGTGEQYF.

The chain joins TRBV28 to TRBJ2-7; D is ambiguous. Trimming left V 5 bases short and J 3 bases short, with 14 bases between. This CDR3 spans 14 amino acids. Germline V gene lookup returns CDR1 MDHEN and CDR2 SYDVKM. For the CDR3, the DNA is TGTGCCAGCAGTGTCCGGAACAGACGCTACGAGCAGTACTTC. Its protein is CASSVRNRRYEQYF.

This clone showed up just once. The rearrangement joins TRBV28 to TRBJ1-2; 7 bases match TRBD1. The trim removed 3 bases at V and 6 bases at J, leaving 4 bases unmatched. The CDR3 covers 13 residues. The germline V gene has CDR1 MDHEN and CDR2 SYDVKM. CDR3 region: CASSFARGDGYTF. CDR3 bases: TGTGCCAGCAGTTTCGCCAGGGGGGATGGCTACACCTTC.